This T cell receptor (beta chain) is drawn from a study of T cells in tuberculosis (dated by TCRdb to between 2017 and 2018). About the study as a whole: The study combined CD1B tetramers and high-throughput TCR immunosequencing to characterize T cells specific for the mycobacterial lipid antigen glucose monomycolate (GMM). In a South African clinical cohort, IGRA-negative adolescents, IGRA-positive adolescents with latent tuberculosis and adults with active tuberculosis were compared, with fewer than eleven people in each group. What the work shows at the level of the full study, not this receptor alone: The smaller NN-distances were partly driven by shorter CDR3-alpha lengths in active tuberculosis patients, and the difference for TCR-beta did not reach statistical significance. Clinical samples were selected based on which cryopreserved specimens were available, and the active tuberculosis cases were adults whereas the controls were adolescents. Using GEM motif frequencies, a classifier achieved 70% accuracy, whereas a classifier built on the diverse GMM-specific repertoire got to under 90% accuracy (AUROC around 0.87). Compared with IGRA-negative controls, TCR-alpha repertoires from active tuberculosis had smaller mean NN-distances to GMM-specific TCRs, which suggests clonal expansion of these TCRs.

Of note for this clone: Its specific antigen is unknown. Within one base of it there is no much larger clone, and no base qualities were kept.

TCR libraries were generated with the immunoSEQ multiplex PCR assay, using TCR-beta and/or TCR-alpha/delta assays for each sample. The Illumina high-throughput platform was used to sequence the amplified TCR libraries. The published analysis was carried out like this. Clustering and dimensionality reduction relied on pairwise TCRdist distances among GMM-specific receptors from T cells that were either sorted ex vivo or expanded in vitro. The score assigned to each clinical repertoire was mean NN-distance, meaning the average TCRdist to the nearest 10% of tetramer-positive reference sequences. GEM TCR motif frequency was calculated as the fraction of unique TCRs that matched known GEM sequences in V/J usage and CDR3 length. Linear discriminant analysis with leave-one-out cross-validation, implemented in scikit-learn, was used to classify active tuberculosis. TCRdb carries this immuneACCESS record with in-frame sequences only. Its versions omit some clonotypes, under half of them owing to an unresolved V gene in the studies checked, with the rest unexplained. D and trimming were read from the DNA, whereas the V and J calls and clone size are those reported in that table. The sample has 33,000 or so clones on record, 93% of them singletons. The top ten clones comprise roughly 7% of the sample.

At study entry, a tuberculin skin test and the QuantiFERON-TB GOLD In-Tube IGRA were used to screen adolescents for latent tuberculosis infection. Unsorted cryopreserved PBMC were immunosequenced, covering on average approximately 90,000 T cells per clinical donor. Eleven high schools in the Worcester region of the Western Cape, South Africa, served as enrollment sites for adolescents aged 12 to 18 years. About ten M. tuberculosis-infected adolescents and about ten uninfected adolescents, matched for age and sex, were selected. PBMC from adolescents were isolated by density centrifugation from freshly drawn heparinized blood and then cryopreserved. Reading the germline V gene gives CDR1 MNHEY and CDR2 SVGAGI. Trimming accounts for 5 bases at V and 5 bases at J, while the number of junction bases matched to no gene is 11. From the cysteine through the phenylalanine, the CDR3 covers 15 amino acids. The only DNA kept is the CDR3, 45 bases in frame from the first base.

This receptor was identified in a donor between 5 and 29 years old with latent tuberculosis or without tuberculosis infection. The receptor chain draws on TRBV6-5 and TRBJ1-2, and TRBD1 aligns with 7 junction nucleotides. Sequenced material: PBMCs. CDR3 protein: CASSPSGTVRYGYTF. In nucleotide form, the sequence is TGTGCCAGCAGTCCCTCCGGGACAGTGAGATATGGCTACACCTTC.